Included here is one T cell receptor beta chain sequence, with context. Its specific antigen is unknown. Base qualities are not provided; no much larger clone lies one nucleotide away. Enrolling through a virtual design, the prospective study's participants ranged in age from about 18 to 89 years and lived across about two dozen United States geographic areas. In the prospective study, cohorts were assigned on the basis of participant-reported clinical history obtained from a screening survey and a study questionnaire. In the prospective study, whole blood, serum and a nasopharyngeal or oropharyngeal swab were collected from each participant by mobile phlebotomists. Additional blood draws and questionnaires over an approximately two-month period could optionally be provided by prospective study participants. Before DNA extraction, blood samples from the prospective study were shipped at room temperature or frozen.

These data come from a study of blood T cell repertoires in COVID-19 (dated by TCRdb to about 2020). General notes on the study: Samples from collaborators originated in the United States, Italy and Spain and spanned both the acute and convalescent phases of COVID-19. The prospective study material was composed of cDNA or gDNA derived from T cells, B-cell-depleted T cells, or PBMCs. Subjects who had been exposed to COVID-19, were actively infected with it, or had recovered from it provided the deeply sampled blood TCRbeta repertoires that made up the dataset. A freely available public database, intended as a resource for researchers studying the immune response to SARS-CoV-2, is where the repertoires were released. Samples came from the ongoing ImmuneRACE study (first 160 participants) plus 1,254 subjects from 6 global collaborators. Nearly every sample came with metadata listing a de-identified subject ID, COVID-19 status, age in years and sex. Where available, HLA class I and class II types were obtained from metadata supplied by the sample provider rather than from assay-based typing. Paper-wide results and their limitations: The amount of clinical and demographic metadata varied by source and participant and was provided uncurated.

Germline trimming: 5 bases from V, 5 bases from J; junction bases outside gene matches: 9. CDR1 and CDR2 are drawn from the germline V gene: SGHTA, FQGNSA. Including the terminal cysteine and phenylalanine, the CDR3 comprises 15 residues. Only CDR3 DNA is held: 45 bases, read in frame from base 1. TCRbeta CDR3 regions were amplified from genomic DNA by means of the immunoSEQ Assay, a bias-controlled multiplex PCR. On the study's bioinformatics: The number of nucleated cells in each sample was estimated by amplification of reference gene primers within the assay. Sequence reads were collapsed and filtered to measure the absolute abundance of every unique TCRbeta CDR3 rearrangement. For each sample, productive Simpson clonality was calculated as the square root of Simpson's diversity index across productive rearrangements. Imported from immuneACCESS, the table was reduced by TCRdb to in-frame sequences with V and J called. These copies leave out some clones; in studies compared against another copy, an unresolved V gene accounts for under half, and the cause of the remainder is not known. Clone size and the V and J calls come from that table; the DNA yielded D and trimming. For this sample there are some 250,000 clones; about nine tenths appear just once. 1.2% of the sample lies in the top ten.

The TCR originated in a human donor in a cohort exposed to, infected with or recovered from COVID-19 (not recorded which). The donor label of this sample is uncertain. The sequencing sample was made of PBMCs or T cells enriched from blood (not recorded which). The chain links TRBV7-2 with TRBJ2-5, and 9 junctional nucleotides match TRBD2. Here is the DNA: TGTGCCAGCAGCGCCTCTTTGCGGGGGGGGGAGACCCAGTACTTC. It translates to CASSASLRGGETQYF.